Sequencing of this TCR beta chain was carried out in a study of metastatic and nonmetastatic thyroid tumors. V was pared by 0 bases and J by 0 bases, with 9 bases between. The CDR3 consists of 16 residues. In germline, CDR1 is LNHDA, CDR2 SQIVND (reference sequence). Prior to thyroid surgery, none of the patients had received any treatment. This clone has a handful of counts. Original processing notes: The authors used CDR3 differences across clinicopathological groups to build a distant-metastasis classifier for papillary thyroid cancer. TCRdb called clones again from the PCR reads with MiXCR. These V and J calls are TCRdb output, not the study's own analysis. The table includes around 18,000 clones, around a third detected once.

This chain connects TRBV19 to TRBJ2-1; weak D call: TRBD2 (6 bases). The clonotype was recovered from a female donor with papillary thyroid cancer or a benign thyroid nodule (not recorded which). Some clones in this sample may be carry-over from other donors' samples. Material: tumor tissue. The CDR3 sequence is CASSIEAGSSYNEQFF. The CDR3 bases are TGTGCCAGTAGTATAGAGGCGGGAAGCTCCTACAATGAGCAGTTCTTC.